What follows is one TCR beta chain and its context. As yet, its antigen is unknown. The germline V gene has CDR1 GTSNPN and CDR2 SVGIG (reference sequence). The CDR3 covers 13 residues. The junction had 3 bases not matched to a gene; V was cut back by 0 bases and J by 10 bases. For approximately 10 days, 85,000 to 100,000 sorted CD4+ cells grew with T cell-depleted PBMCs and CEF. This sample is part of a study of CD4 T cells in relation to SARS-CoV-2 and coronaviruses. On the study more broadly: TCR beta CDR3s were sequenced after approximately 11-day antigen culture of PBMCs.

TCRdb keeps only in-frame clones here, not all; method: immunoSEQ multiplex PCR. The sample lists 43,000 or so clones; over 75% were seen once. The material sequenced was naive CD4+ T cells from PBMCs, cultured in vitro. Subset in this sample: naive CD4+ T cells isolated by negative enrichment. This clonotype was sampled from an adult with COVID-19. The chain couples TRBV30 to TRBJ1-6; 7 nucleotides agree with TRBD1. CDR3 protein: CAWSVQGYSPLHF. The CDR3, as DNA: TGTGCCTGGAGTGTACAGGGGTACTCACCCCTCCACTTT.